This TCR beta chain comes out of a study of T cell responses to AZD1222 COVID-19 vaccine. Data came from immunoSEQ multiplex PCR; TCRdb stores just in-frame clones and leaves some out. Of roughly 150,000 clones listed, about 90% are singletons. Trimming at V came to 5 bases and at J to 2 bases, leaving 13 bases not matched to a gene. CDR1 and CDR2 (germline): LGHNT, FRNRAP. CDR3 length: 17 residues. Study-wide results and caveats: After two AZD1222 doses, spike-specific TCR breadth and depth rose versus day 0.

This clone was detected only once. No antigen is known for it. V gene TRBV12-5 combines with J gene TRBJ1-2; 8 nucleotides match TRBD1. This sample comprised peripheral blood, obtained 28 days after the second AZD1222 dose. This receptor was obtained from an adult who received the AZD1222 COVID-19 vaccine. The CDR3 coding sequence is TGTGCTAGTGGTCCGCCATTGCCCCAGGGGGCCAACTATGGCTACACCTTC. Its protein product is CASGPPLPQGANYGYTF.